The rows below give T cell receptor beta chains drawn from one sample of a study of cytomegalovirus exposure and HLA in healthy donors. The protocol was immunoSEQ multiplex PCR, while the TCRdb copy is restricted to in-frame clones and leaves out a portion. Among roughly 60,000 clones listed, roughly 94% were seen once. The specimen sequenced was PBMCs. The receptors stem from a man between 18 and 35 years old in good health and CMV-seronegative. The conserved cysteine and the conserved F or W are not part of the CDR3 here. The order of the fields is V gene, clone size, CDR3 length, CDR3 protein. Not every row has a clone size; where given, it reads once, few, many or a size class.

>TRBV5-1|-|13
ASSLGLAGGREQF
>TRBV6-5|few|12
ASTEGTGASIEY
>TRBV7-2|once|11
ASSPKNTGELF
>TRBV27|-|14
ASSPSTTTPNYGYT
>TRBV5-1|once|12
ASSPDRVSYEQY
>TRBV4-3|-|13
ASSQDSADTDTQY
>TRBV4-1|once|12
ASSQDHLLGEQF
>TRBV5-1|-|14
ASSLAEATTNEKLF
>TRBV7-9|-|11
ASSLVAGDEQY
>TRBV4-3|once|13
ASSQERSMLLGYT
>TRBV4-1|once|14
ASSQEGSYQGTTQY
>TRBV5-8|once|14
ASSPGTGGNTDTQY
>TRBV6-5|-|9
ASNGGDTQY